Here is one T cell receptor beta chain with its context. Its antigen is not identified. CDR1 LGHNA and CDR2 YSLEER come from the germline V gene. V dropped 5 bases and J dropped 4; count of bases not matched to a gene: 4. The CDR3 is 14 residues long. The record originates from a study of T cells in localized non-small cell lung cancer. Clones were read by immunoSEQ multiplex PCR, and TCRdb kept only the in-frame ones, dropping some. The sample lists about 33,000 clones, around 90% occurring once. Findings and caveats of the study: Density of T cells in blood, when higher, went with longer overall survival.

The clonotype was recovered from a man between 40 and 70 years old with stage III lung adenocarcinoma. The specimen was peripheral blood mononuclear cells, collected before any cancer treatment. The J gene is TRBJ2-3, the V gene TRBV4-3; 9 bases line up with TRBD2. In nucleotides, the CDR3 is TGCGCCAGCAGCGCTAGCGGGGCTTCAGATACGCAGTATTTT. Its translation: CASSASGASDTQYF.